The clone carrying this T cell receptor (beta chain) was recorded once. CDR1 and CDR2 (germline): SGHRS, YFSETQ. The CDR3 contains 14 residues. Trimming at V came to 4 bases and at J to 4 bases, leaving 5 bases not matched to a gene. This record comes from a study of blood T cell repertoires in COVID-19. For the study at large: Italy, Spain and the United States were the sources of the convalescent and acute COVID-19 samples. T cells, B-cell-depleted T cells, or PBMCs provided the cDNA or gDNA that served as material.

Original data processing: Amplification with reference gene primers provided the estimates of nucleated cell counts. TCRdb's copy holds only in-frame clones and misses some; the assay was immunoSEQ multiplex PCR. V and J calls and clone size are copied from that table; D and trimming were computed from the DNA. The table has about 74,000 clones, roughly 91% seen once. The source of this sequence is a woman aged 45-65 years in a cohort sampled during active COVID-19. The material sequenced was peripheral blood. The V call is TRBV5-1, the J call TRBJ2-1; 7 bases map to TRBD1. In nucleotides, the CDR3 is TGCGCCAGCAGCCGTGGACAGGAGTACAATGAGCAGTTCTTC. Amino acids: CASSRGQEYNEQFF.